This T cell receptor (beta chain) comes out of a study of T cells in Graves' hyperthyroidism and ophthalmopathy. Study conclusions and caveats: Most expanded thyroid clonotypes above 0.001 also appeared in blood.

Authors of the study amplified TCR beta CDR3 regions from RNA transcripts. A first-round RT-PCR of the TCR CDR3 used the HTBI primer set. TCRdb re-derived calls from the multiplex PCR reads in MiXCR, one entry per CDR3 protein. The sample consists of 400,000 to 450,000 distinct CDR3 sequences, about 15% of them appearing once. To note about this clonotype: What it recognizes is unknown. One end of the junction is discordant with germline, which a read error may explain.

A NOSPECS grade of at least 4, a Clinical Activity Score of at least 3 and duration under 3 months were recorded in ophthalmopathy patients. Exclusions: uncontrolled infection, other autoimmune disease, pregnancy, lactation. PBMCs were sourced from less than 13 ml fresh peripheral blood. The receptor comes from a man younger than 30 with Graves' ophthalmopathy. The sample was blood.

CDR3 protein: CVSSQWTDLGEKLFF. The CDR3 DNA is TGTGTCAGCAGCCAGTGGACGGACTTGGGGGAAAAACTGTTTTTT. The chain is built from TRBV11-2 and TRBJ1-4; no reliable D call. CDR1 is SGHAT and CDR2 is FQNNGV in the germline V gene. The CDR3 sequence is 15 residues long.